The entry below describes one TCR beta chain. Antigen: not known. Treatment given: PENTA 11 planned treatment interruption arm or continuous ART arm. The sample originates from a study of HIV-infected children after antiretroviral therapy interruption. Study as a whole: Weeks 0, 48 and 150 were sampled under continuous treatment. Study-level findings and limits: By the end of treatment interruption, naive CD4+ clonality (Gini) increased.

Unique molecular identifiers were included in an RNA-based 3' RACE TCR library. Using its own MiXCR run on the 3' RACE reads, TCRdb lists one record per CDR3 protein. Altogether 90,000 or so distinct CDR3 sequences are present, about 7% being singletons, with the ten largest covering approximately 1.2%. The receptor comes from a pool of human donors with HIV. Material: CD45RA+ CD4+ T cells from PBMCs, pooled from several time points, obtained from a donor given antiretroviral therapy, either interrupted or continuous. Stated subset: naive CD4+ CD45RA+ CD45RO- T cells.

The DNA of the CDR3 is TGTGCCAGCAGTTACGTTTACGGCCGGAACACTGAAGCTTTCTTT. Translated, it gives CASSYVYGRNTEAFF. The chain carries TRBV28 and TRBJ1-1; D gene uncertain. The CDR3 is 15 residues long. CDR1 and CDR2 (germline): MDHEN, SYDVKM. Trimming took 4 bases from V and 1 from J, leaving 13 bases between them.